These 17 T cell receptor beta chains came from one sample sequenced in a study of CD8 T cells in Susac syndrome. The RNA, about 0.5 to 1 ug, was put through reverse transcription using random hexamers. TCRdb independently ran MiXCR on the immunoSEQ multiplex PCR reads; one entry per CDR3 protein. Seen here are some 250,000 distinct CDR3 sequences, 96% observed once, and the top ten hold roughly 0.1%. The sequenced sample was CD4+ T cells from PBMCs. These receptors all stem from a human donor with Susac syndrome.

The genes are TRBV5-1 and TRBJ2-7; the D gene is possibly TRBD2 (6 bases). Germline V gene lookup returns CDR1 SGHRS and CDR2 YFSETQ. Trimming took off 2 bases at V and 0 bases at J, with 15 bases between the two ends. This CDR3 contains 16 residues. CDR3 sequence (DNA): TGCGCCAGCAGCTTTTCGGGGGACTTGAGCTCCTACGAGCAGTACTTC. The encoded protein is CASSFSGDLSSYEQYF.

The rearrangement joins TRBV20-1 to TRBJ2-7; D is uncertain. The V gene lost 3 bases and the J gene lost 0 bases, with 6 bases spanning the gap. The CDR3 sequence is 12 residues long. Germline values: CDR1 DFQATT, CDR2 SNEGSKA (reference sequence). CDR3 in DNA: TGCAGTGCTAGTGGGGACTCCTACGAGCAGTACTTC. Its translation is CSASGDSYEQYF.

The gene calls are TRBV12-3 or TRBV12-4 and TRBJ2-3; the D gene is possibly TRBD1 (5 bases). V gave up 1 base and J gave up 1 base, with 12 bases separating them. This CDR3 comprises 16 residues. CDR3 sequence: CASSLEPPGRTDTQYF. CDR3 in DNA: TGTGCCAGCAGTTTAGAACCGCCAGGGCGCACAGATACGCAGTATTTT.

CDR3 residues: CASRTSGRGTYEQYF. The CDR3, as DNA: TGTGCCAGCAGGACTAGCGGGAGGGGGACCTACGAGCAGTACTTC. This chain connects TRBV12-3 or TRBV12-4 to TRBJ2-7; 14 bases match TRBD2. With 6 bases clipped from V and 2 bases from J, the junction kept 3 bases outside the gene matches. This CDR3 contains 15 residues.

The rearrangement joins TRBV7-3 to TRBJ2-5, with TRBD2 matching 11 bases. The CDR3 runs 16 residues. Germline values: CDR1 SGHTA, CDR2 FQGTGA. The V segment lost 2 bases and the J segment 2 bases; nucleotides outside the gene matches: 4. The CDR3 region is CASSLASGRPQETQYF. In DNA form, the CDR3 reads TGTGCCAGCAGCTTAGCTAGCGGGAGGCCTCAAGAGACCCAGTACTTC. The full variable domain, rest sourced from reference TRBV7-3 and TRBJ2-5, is GAGVSQTPSNKVTEKGKYVELRCDPISGHTALYWYRQSLGQGPEFLIYFQGTGAADDSGLPNDRFFAVRPEGSVSTLKIQRTERGDSAVYLCASSLASGRPQETQYFGPGTRLLVL.

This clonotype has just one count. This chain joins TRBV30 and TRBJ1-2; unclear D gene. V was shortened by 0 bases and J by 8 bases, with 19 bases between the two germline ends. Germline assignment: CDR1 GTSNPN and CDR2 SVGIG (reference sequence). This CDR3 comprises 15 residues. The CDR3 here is CAWSVLREGRGGYTF. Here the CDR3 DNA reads TGTGCCTGGAGTGTACTGAGGGAAGGGCGAGGCGGCTACACCTTC.

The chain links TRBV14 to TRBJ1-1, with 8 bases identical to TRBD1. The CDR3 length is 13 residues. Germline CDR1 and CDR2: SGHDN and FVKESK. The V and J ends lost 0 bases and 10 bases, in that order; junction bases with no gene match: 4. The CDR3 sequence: CASSQDRGLGAFF. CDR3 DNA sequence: TGTGCCAGCAGCCAAGACAGGGGGCTTGGAGCTTTCTTT. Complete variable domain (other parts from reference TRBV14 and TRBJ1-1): EAGVTQFPSHSVIEKGQTVTLRCDPISGHDNLYWYRRVMGKEIKFLLHFVKESKQDESGMPNNRFLAERTGGTYSTLKVQPAELEDSGVYFCASSQDRGLGAFFGQGTRLTVV.

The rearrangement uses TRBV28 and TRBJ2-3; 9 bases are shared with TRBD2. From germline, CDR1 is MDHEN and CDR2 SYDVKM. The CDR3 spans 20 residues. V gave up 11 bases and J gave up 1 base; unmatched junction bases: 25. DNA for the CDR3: TGTGCCGGCACAGGGAAGGGGCTAGCGGGACCAAGGCCTGGCACAGATACGCAGTATTTT. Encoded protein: CAGTGKGLAGPRPGTDTQYF. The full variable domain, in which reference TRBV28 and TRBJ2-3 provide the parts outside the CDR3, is DVKVTQSSRYLVKRTGEKVFLECVQDMDHENMFWYRQDPGLGLRLIYFSYDVKMKEKGDIPEGYSVSREKKERFSLILESASTNQTSMYLCAGTGKGLAGPRPGTDTQYFGPGTRLTVL.

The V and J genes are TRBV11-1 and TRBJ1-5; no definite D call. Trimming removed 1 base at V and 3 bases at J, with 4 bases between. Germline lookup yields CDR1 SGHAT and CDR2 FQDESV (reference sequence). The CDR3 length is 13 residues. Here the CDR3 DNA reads TGTGCCAGCAGCTTAGAACACAATCAGCCCCAGCATTTT. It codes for CASSLEHNQPQHF.

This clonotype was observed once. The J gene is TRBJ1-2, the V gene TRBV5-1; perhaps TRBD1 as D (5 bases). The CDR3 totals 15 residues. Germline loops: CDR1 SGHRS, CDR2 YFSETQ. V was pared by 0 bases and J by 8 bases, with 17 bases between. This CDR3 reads CASSLADRQGGGYTF. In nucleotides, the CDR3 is TGCGCCAGCAGCTTGGCCGATCGGCAGGGAGGAGGCTACACCTTC.

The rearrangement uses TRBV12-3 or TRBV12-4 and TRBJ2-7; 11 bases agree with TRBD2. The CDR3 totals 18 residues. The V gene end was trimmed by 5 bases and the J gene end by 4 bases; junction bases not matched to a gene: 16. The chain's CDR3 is CASSTLVPPPSGRYEQYF. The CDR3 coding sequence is TGTGCCAGCAGTACCCTAGTGCCCCCTCCTAGCGGGAGGTACGAGCAGTACTTC.

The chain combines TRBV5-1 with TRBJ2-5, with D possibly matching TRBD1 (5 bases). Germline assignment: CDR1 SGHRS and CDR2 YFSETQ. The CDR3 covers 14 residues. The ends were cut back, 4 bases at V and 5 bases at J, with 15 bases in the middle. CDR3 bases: TGCGCCAGCAGCACCCCGGACAACGGGGAGACCCAGTACTTC. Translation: CASSTPDNGETQYF.

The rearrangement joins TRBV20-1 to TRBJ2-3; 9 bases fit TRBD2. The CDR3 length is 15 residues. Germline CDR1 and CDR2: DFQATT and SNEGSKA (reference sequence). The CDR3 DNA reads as TGCAGCCTGGGTGGGATAGCGGGAGCACCAGATACGCAGTATTTT. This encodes CSLGGIAGAPDTQYF.

Here the CDR3 DNA reads TGTGCCAGCACCTCGAGAGGGTATAGCAATCAGCCCCAGCATTTT. Protein product: CASTSRGYSNQPQHF. The gene calls are TRBV12-3 or TRBV12-4 and TRBJ1-5; no reliable D call. V lost 7 bases and J 0 bases, leaving 13 bases between the germline ends. The CDR3 runs to 15 residues.

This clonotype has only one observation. CDR3 in DNA: TGCGCCAGCAGCGACCAGGGGGCAGGCAATCAGCCCCAGCATTTT. Encoded protein: CASSDQGAGNQPQHF. J is TRBJ1-5 and V is TRBV4-1; 8 positions agree with TRBD1. Germline V CDR1 and CDR2: MGHRA, YSYEKL. V lost 5 bases, J lost 2 bases, and 5 bases stayed unmatched. CDR3 length: 15 residues.

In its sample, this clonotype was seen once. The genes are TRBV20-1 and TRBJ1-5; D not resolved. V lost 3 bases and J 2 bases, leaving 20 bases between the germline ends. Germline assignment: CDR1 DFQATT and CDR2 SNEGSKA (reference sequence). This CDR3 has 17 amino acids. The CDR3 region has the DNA TGCAGTGCTAGCCGGACGTTTCCCGGATCCGGCAATCAGCCCCAGCATTTT. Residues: CSASRTFPGSGNQPQHF.

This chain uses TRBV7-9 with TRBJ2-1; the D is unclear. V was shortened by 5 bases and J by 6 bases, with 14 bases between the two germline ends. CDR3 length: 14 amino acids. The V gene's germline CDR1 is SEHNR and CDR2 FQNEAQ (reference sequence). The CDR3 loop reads CASSLPRMGNEQFF. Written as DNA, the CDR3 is TGTGCCAGCAGCCTCCCAAGGATGGGCAATGAGCAGTTCTTC.